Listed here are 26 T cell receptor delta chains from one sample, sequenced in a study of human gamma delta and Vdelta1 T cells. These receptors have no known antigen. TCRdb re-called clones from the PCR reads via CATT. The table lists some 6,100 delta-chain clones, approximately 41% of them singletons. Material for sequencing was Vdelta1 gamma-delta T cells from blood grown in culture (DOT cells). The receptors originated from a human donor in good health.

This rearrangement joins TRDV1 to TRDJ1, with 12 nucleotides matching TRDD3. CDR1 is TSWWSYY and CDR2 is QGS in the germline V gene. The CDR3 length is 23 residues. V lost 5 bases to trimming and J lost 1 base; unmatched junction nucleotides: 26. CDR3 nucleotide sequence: TGTGCTCTTGGGAGGGGTCCTAGGGGGGGGTTGACTGGGGGATACCGTCGCACCGATAAACTCATCTTT. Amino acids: CALGRGPRGGLTGGYRRTDKLIF.

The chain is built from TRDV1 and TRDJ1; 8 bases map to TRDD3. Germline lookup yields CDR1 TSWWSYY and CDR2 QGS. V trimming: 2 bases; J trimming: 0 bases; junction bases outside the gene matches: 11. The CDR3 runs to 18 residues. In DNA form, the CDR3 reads TGTGCTCTTGGGGAAGTACCAACCTGGGGGAGGTACACCGATAAACTCATCTTT. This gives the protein CALGEVPTWGRYTDKLIF.

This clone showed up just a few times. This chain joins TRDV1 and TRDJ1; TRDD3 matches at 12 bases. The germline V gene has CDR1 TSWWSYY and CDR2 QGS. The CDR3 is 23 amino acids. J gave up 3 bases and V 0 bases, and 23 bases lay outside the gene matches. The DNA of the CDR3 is TGTGCTCTTGGGGAACTATTGTCGCCTTCCTCAACTCCCCTGGGGGATACGGCCGATAAACTCATCTTT. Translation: CALGELLSPSSTPLGDTADKLIF.

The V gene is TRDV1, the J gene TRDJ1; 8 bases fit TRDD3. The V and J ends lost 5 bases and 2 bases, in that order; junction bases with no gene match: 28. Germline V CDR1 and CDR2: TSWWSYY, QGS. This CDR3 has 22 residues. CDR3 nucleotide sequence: TGTGCTCTTGGGCACAGCCGGCGGCTTTCCGATGGGGATACCGAGAAGACCGATAAACTCATCTTT. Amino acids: CALGHSRRLSDGDTEKTDKLIF.

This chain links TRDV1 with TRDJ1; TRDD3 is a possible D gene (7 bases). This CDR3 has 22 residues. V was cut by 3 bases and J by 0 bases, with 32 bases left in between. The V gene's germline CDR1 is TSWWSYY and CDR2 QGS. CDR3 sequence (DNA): TGTGCTCTTGGGGACCCCCGGCCTTCCACACCTGTACTGGGGATCTACACCGATAAACTCATCTTT. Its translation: CALGDPRPSTPVLGIYTDKLIF.

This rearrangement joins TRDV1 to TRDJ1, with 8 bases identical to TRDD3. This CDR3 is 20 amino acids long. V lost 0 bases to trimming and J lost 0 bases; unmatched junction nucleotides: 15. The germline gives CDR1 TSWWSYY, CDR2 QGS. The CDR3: CALGELMTFLGDQYTDKLIF. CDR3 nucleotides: TGTGCTCTTGGGGAACTCATGACCTTTCTGGGGGACCAATACACCGATAAACTCATCTTT.

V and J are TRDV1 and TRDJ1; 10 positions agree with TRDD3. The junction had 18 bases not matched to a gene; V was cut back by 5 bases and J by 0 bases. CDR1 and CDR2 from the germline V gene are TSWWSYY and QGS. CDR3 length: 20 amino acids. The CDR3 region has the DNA TGTGCTCTTGGGAGAGTCCCTAGAGAGGGTACTGGGGGATACACCGATAAACTCATCTTT. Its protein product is CALGRVPREGTGGYTDKLIF.

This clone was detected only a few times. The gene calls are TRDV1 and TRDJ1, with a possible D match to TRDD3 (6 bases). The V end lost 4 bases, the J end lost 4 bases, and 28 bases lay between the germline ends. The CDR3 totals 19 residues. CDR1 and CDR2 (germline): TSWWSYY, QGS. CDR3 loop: CALGATPSVLGPSIDKLIF. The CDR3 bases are TGTGCTCTTGGGGCTACACCCAGTGTACTGGGCCCTTCGATCGATAAACTCATCTTT.

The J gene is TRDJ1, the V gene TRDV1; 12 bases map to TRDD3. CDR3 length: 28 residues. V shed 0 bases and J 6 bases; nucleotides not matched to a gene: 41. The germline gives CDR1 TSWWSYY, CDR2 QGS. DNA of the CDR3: TGTGCTCTTGGGGAACTAGGCGGAGAACAAACAAGAAGCTTATTTGGAGTACTGGGGGATACACAAACTTATAAACTCATCTTT. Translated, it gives CALGELGGEQTRSLFGVLGDTQTYKLIF.

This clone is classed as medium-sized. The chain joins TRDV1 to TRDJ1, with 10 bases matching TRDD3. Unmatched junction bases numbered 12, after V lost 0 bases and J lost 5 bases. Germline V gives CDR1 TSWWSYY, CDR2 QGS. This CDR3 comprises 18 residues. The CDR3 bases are TGTGCTCTTGGGGAACTTCACCGCGACTGGGGGATCGGGGATAAACTCATCTTT. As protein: CALGELHRDWGIGDKLIF.

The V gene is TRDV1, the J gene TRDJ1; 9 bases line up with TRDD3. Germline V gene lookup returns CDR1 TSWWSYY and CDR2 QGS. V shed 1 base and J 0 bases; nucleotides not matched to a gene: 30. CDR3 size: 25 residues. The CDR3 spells CALGEPPMDFPILSNWGTYTDKLIF. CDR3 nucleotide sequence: TGTGCTCTTGGGGAACCCCCCATGGACTTTCCTATTCTATCCAACTGGGGGACTTACACCGATAAACTCATCTTT.

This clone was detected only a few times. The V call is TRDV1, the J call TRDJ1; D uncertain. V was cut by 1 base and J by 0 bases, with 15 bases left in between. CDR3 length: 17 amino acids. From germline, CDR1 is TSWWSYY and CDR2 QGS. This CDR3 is CALGEPAPTVYTDKLIF. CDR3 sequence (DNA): TGTGCTCTTGGGGAACCCGCCCCCACCGTGTACACCGATAAACTCATCTTT.

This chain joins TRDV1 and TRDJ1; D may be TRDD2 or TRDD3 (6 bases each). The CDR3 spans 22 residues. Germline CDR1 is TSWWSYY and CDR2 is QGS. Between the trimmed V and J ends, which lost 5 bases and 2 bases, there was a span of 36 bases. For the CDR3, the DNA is TGTGCTCTTGGGCCCCGCCAAGGTGTCCTACAGTCGATACTGGGTTATACCGATAAACTCATCTTT. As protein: CALGPRQGVLQSILGYTDKLIF.

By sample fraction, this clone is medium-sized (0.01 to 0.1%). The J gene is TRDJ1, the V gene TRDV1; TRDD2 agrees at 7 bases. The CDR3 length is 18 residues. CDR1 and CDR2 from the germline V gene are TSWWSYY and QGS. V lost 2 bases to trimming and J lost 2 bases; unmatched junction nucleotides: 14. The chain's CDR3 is CALGEAAAFLRMTDKLIF. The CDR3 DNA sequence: TGTGCTCTTGGGGAAGCAGCTGCCTTCCTGCGAATGACCGATAAACTCATCTTT.

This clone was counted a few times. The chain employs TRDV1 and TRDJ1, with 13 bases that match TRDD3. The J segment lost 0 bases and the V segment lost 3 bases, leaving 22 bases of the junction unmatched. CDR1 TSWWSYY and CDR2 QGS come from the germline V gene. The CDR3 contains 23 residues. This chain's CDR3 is CALGDRVTPDWGIRPRYTDKLIF. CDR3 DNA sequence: TGTGCTCTTGGGGATAGGGTTACTCCCGACTGGGGGATACGGCCCAGGTACACCGATAAACTCATCTTT.

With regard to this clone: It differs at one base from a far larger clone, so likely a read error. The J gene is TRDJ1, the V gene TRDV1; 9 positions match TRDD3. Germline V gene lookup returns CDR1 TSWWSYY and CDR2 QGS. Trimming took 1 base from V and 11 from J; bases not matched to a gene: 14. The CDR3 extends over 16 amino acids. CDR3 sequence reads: CALGEQQSFVLGELIF. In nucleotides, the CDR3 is TGTGCTCTTGGGGAACAACAGTCCTTCGTACTGGGGGAGCTCATCTTT.

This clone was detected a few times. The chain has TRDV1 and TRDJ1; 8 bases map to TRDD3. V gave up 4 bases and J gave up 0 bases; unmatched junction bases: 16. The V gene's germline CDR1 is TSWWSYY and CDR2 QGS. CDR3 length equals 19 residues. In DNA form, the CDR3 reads TGTGCTCTTGGGGGTTTATTGGGGATACAATGGTCGTACACCGATAAACTCATCTTT. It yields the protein CALGGLLGIQWSYTDKLIF.

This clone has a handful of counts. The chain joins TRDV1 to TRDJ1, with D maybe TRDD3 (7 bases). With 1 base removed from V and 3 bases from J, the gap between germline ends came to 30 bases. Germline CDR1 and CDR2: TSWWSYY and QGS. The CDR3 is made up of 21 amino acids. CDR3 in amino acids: CALGERGLPPPGDKGPDKLIF. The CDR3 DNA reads TGTGCTCTTGGGGAACGGGGACTTCCTCCCCCAGGGGATAAGGGCCCCGATAAACTCATCTTT.

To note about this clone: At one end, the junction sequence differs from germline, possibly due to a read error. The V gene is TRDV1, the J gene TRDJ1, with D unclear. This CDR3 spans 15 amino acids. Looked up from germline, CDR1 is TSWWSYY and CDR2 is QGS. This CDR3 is CALGDNSALDDKLIF. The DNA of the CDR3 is TGTGCTCTTGGGGATAACTCGGCCCTCGACGATAAACTCATTTTT.

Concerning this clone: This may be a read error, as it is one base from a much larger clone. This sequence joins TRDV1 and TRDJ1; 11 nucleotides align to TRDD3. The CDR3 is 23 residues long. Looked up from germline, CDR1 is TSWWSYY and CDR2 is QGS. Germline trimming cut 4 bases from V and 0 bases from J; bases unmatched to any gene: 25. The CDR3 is CALGVLKSSVRTGGYRDTDKLIF. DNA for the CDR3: TGTGCTCTTGGGGTCCTTAAATCCTCCGTCCGGACTGGGGGATATAGGGACACCGATAAACTCATCTTT.

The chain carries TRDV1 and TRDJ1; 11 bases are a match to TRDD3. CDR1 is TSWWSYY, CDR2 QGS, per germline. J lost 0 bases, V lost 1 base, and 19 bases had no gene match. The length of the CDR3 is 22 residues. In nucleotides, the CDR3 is TGTGCTCTTGGGGAACCGCTCCTTCCATCTGGGGGATACAGAGGACACACCGATAAACTCATCTTT. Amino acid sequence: CALGEPLLPSGGYRGHTDKLIF.

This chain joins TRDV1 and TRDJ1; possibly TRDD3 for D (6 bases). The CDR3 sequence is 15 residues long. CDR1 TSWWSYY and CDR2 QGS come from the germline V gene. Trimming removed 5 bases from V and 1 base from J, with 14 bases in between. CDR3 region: CALGSYGGPTDKLIF. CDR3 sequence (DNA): TGTGCTCTTGGGAGCTACGGGGGACCCACCGATAAACTCATCTTT.

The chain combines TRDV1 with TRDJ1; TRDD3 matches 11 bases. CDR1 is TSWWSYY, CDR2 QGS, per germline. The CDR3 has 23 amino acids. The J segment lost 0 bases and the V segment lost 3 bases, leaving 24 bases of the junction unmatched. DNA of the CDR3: TGTGCTCTTGGGGATCCGGGCTCCTACCTATTCGATTGGGGGATACGGTACACCGATAAACTCATCTTT. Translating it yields CALGDPGSYLFDWGIRYTDKLIF.

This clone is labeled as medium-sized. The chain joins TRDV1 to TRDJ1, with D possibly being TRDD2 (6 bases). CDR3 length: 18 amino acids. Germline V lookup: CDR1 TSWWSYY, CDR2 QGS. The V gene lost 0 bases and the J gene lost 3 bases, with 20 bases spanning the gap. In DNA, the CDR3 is TGTGCTCTTGGGGAACTAGATACTTCCTCTCAAACAGCCGATAAACTCATCTTT. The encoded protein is CALGELDTSSQTADKLIF.

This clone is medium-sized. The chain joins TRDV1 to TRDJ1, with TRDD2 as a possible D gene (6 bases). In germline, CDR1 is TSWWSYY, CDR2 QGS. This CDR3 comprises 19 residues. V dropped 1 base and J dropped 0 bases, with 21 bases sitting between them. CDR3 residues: CALGEQAFPLGGYTDKLIF. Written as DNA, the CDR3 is TGTGCTCTTGGGGAACAGGCCTTCCCCCTGGGTGGGTACACCGATAAACTCATCTTT.

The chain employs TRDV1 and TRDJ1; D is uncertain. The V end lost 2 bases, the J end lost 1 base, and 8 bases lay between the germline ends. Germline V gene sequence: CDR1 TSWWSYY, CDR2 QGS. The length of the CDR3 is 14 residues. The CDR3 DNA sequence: TGTGCTCTTGGGGAAATTCGGCCCACCGATAAACTCATCTTT. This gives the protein CALGEIRPTDKLIF.